These 5 T cell receptor beta chains were all obtained from the same sample, sequenced in a study of early stage breast cancer tumors. Sequenced by immunoSEQ multiplex PCR; TCRdb stores in-frame clones only, minus some. Seen here are fewer than 5,500 clones, roughly three quarters observed once, and the top ten hold 15% to 17%. Sequencing was carried out using breast tumor tissue. These receptors were obtained from a person in their sixties with breast cancer.

The V and J genes are TRBV27 and TRBJ1-5; D might be TRBD1 (5 bases). Germline loops: CDR1 MNHEY, CDR2 SMNVEV (reference sequence). This CDR3 is built from 13 residues. V dropped 10 bases and J dropped 9 bases, with 19 bases sitting between them. CDR3 sequence: CATVGLRGGPQHF. The CDR3 coding sequence is TGTGCCACCGTGGGACTTCGCGGGGGGCCCCAGCATTTT.

As DNA, the CDR3 is TGTGCCAGCAGTCATAACCGGGACAGGGGAGGCGAGCAGTACTTC. It is translated as CASSHNRDRGGEQYF. The V and J genes are TRBV28 and TRBJ2-7; TRBD1 matches at 10 bases. V was clipped by 5 bases and J by 6 bases; unmatched bases: 10. The CDR3 is 15 residues long. CDR1 is MDHEN, CDR2 SYDVKM, per germline.

The chain recombines TRBV11-2 with TRBJ1-5; the match to TRBD1 covers 11 bases. Germline V gene lookup returns CDR1 SGHAT and CDR2 FQNNGV. J lost 6 bases, V lost 5 bases, and 3 bases had no gene match. The CDR3 extends over 14 amino acids. CDR3 amino acids: CASSAGTGGQPQHF. The CDR3 bases are TGTGCCAGCAGCGCGGGGACAGGGGGTCAGCCCCAGCATTTT.

This clone occurred once. This chain joins TRBV19 and TRBJ2-3; D is possibly TRBD2 (6 bases). Germline V gene lookup returns CDR1 LNHDA and CDR2 SQIVND (reference sequence). The CDR3 extends over 12 amino acids. Trimming removed 3 bases at V and 7 bases at J, with 8 bases between. The CDR3 DNA sequence: TGTGCCAGTAGTATCGGGGGACATACGCAGTATTTT. Residues: CASSIGGHTQYF.

The chain is built from TRBV13 and TRBJ2-7, with TRBD2 matching over 10 bases. Germline CDR1 reads PRHDT; CDR2 reads FYEKMQ (reference sequence). The CDR3 is 16 amino acids. Trimming at V came to 5 bases and at J to 0 bases, leaving 7 bases not matched to a gene. CDR3 coding DNA: TGTGCCAGCAGCGAGACTAGCGGGTCTCGCTCCTACGAGCAGTACTTC. Translated, it gives CASSETSGSRSYEQYF.